The T cell receptor (beta chain) described here comes from a study of Tregs in tolerant kidney transplant recipients (dated by TCRdb to 2018 to 2020). For the wider study: Related donors were used in the transplants with nonmyeloablative bone marrow transplantation, and mixed chimerism was transient in the human trials. The study applied TCRbeta sequencing to find donor-specific regulatory T cells before combined kidney and bone marrow transplantation and then followed those same cells after transplant. Overall study outcomes, separate from this receptor: Donor-specific Treg expansion was found to exceed global Treg expansion in tolerant patients, suggesting antigen-driven rather than nonspecific expansion. For some patients the PCR primers changed over time, which made it impossible to compare the samples from those patients at the nucleotide level. Expanding Tregs with activated donor B cells appeared to identify the most biologically relevant and donor-specific TCRbeta repertoire. The study was limited by small patient numbers, and the findings need validation in larger populations and under other immunosuppression protocols. Biological reproducibility was not directly assessed, although technical replication error appeared to be minimal.

Worth noting for this clone: It lacks a known antigen. No base quality information exists; no much larger clone differs at one position.

For this chain, trimming is 5 bases at the V end and 8 bases at the J end, and the number of junction bases without a gene match is 7. The germline V gene yields SGHDT for CDR1 and YYEEEE for CDR2. The CDR3 has 14 amino acids, counting the end cysteine and phenylalanine. Just the 42-base CDR3 DNA is kept, in frame starting at base 1. For TCRbeta CDR3 sequencing, genomic DNA from the sorted cells was extracted using the QIAGEN DNeasy Blood and Tissue Kit. High-throughput TCRbeta CDR3 sequencing, including PCR amplification with bias correction and internal controls, was performed commercially through immunoSEQ. On the authors' methods: Unique productive TCRbeta sequences were defined by CDR3 nucleotide sequence where primers matched, otherwise by CDR3 amino acid sequence with Vbeta and Jbeta genes. Sorting error was corrected by removing sequences shared between sorted populations at a frequency ratio of 2:1 or less, and the remaining shared sequences were assigned to the higher population. Sequences were defined as donor-reactive when expanded at least 5-fold in CFSE-low cells versus unstimulated cells and present at a frequency of at least 0.01% in CFSE-low cells. Repertoire divergence was quantified by Jensen-Shannon divergence calculated from the top 100 TCRbeta sequences ranked by frequency. For samples with multiple sequencing runs, sorting error was corrected in each run separately before the runs were combined. TCRdb re-hosts the immuneACCESS table, in-frame sequences only. Its copies lack some clones; in the studies checked, an unresolved V gene accounts for under half of them, and the cause for the rest is not known. V and J calls and clone size are those listed in that table; D and trimming were worked out from the DNA. This sample comprises some 80,000 clones, roughly 98% of them detected only once. Clones ranked in the top ten supply approximately 0.52% of the sample.

The intended sense of this specimen's time point label: blood sample drawn before combined kidney and bone marrow transplant. Thawed PBMCs were FACS-sorted into unstimulated Tregs (CD4+CD25+CD127-), CD4+ non-Tregs (CD4+CD25-), CD4 cells and CD8 cells. The patients were a few recipients of combined kidney and bone marrow transplants from the ITN036ST trial, and samples were available only for these trial subjects. Healthy control blood was processed to PBMCs by Ficoll density gradient and cryopreserved, and patient PBMCs were collected before and after transplant. In this chain, TRBV5-6 is recombined with TRBJ1-2; TRBD1 agrees with 12 junctional bases. The source was CD4+ T cells from blood, collected before the transplant. The clonotype originates from a human donor who received a combined kidney and bone marrow transplant. In nucleotide form, the sequence is TGTGCCAGCAGACAGGGACAGGGGGCGCGGGGCTACACCTTC. Its product reads: CASRQGQGARGYTF.